This T cell receptor beta chain was recovered during a study of read filtering for tumor transcriptome and immune sequencing. For the study at large: Patients were approximately 18 male and 11 to 15 female, mean age 65.9 years, range roughly 47 to 85. Whole-transcriptome libraries were prepared after DNase treatment.

The study, taken as a whole, reports: Dropping single-read clonotypes raised IR-seq and RNA-seq shared-clonotype correlation. Single-read clonotypes: about 81.9% of IR-seq clonotypes (roughly 3.2% of reads), roughly 73% of RNA-seq clonotypes (roughly 43% of reads).

This clonotype has only a few counts. No antigen is known for it. This library used roughly 400 ng RNA and molecular barcoded adaptors spanning alpha/delta and beta/gamma chains. TCRdb processed the reads anew with MiXCR; each CDR3 protein has one entry. This table has some 20,000 distinct CDR3 sequences, over 20% appearing once. The CDR3 runs to 17 residues. Germline V lookup: CDR1 LGHDT, CDR2 YNNKEL (reference sequence). Between the trimmed V and J ends, which lost 0 bases and 4 bases, there was a span of 17 bases. The TCR comes from a donor over 35 with multiple myeloma. Sequencing used a population of CD138-negative cells sorted from bone marrow. The chain carries TRBV3-1 and TRBJ2-3, with a possible D match to TRBD2 (6 bases). This CDR3 reads CASSQDGGGITADTQYF. The CDR3 DNA is TGTGCCAGCAGCCAAGACGGGGGTGGTATAACAGCAGATACGCAGTATTTT.